The rows below give T cell receptor beta chains drawn from one sample of a study of blood T cells in healthy people across ages. TCRdb reprocessed the 5' RACE reads with MiXCR, giving one entry per CDR3 protein. The sample has 700,000 to 950,000 distinct CDR3 sequences, roughly 60% seen once; the top ten hold approximately 23%. Sequencing was performed on blood. Receptor source: a man younger than 40 in good health. Each CDR3 is given with its conserved first and last residue. A D gene is named only where the DNA matches it firmly. Some rows have no size entry. The others give once, few or many, or a class for an expanded clone.

V gene	J gene	clone size	D gene	CDR3 length	CDR3 protein	CDR3 DNA
TRBV10-3	TRBJ2-7	-	-	15	CAIGGEGVLVYEQYF	TGTGCCATCGGGGGCGAGGGGGTGCTAGTGTACGAGCAGTACTTC
TRBV9	TRBJ2-7	-	TRBD1	19	CASSVVATAVRTGWCEQYF	TGCGCCAGCAGCGTAGTTGCTACGGCGGTGCGGACAGGGTGGTGCGAGCAGTACTTC
TRBV6-5	TRBJ2-6	few	TRBD1	18	CASSFGTGALTGANVLTF	TGTGCCAGCAGTTTTGGGACAGGGGCACTAACTGGGGCCAACGTCCTGACTTTC
TRBV20-1	TRBJ2-1	few	TRBD2	14	CSAGGGSSYNEQFF	TGCAGTGCCGGGGGGGGGAGCTCCTACAATGAGCAGTTCTTC
TRBV2	TRBJ2-7	-	-	11	CASSRDRLQYF	TGTGCCAGCAGCCGTGACAGGTTGCAGTACTTC
TRBV29-1	TRBJ2-7	few	-	13	CSVGVTGLFEQYF	TGCAGCGTTGGGGTGACAGGCCTTTTCGAGCAGTACTTC
TRBV10-3	TRBJ2-3	-	-	14	CAIRGSGRTDTQYF	TGTGCCATCAGAGGCTCCGGTCGGACAGATACGCAGTATTTT
TRBV7-2	TRBJ2-7	few	-	15	CASRLQGPGSYEQYF	TGTGCCAGCAGACTTCAGGGACCTGGCTCCTACGAGCAGTACTTC
TRBV7-2	TRBJ2-1	-	TRBD2	14	CASSLDGTRRRQFF	TGTGCCAGCAGCTTAGACGGGACTAGAAGGCGGCAGTTCTTC
TRBV12-3/TRBV12-4	TRBJ1-4	few	-	13	CASRTGQNEKLFF	TGTGCCAGCAGAACCGGACAGAATGAAAAACTGTTTTTT
TRBV9	TRBJ1-2	-	-	12	CASRSDGYGYTF	TGTGCCAGCAGAAGCGACGGCTATGGCTACACCTTC
TRBV28	TRBJ2-7	-	TRBD2	12	CATSGSTYEQYF	TGTGCAACTAGCGGGAGTACCTACGAGCAGTACTTC
TRBV5-1	TRBJ1-2	-	-	11	CASSWGDGYTF	TGCGCCAGCAGCTGGGGAGATGGCTACACCTTC
TRBV11-2	TRBJ1-2	-	-	15	CASSDSGWANYGYTF	TGTGCCAGCAGCGACTCAGGGTGGGCAAACTATGGCTACACCTTC
TRBV28	TRBJ2-1	-	TRBD1	14	CASSDLQGWDEQFF	TGTGCCAGCAGTGACTTACAGGGGTGGGATGAGCAGTTCTTC
TRBV7-2	TRBJ2-7	many	TRBD1	13	CASSPRGGTEQYF	TGTGCCAGCAGCCCCAGAGGGGGCACCGAGCAGTACTTC
TRBV11-1	TRBJ2-5	few	-	16	CASSLRSQGGQETQYF	TGTGCCAGCAGCTTACGTTCCCAGGGCGGTCAAGAGACCCAGTACTTC
TRBV29-1	TRBJ1-1	few	-	11	CSVGEDTEAFF	TGCAGCGTTGGGGAGGACACTGAAGCTTTCTTT
TRBV7-6	TRBJ2-3	-	-	15	CASSLGRPSTDTKYF	TGTGCCAGCAGCTTAGGGCGGCCTAGCACAGATACGAAGTATTTT
TRBV28	TRBJ2-7	-	TRBD1	15	CASSPSSTGAYEQYF	TGTGCCAGCAGTCCCTCTTCGACAGGGGCCTACGAGCAGTACTTC
TRBV28	TRBJ2-5	-	-	13	CASSRSRQETQYF	TGTGCCAGCAGTCGGTCTCGCCAAGAGACCCAGTACTTC
TRBV12-3/TRBV12-4	TRBJ2-1	-	-	13	CASSTGGPNEQFF	TGTGCCAGCAGTACAGGAGGGCCAAATGAGCAGTTCTTC
TRBV4-1	TRBJ2-3	-	-	10	CASSPLTQYF	TGCGCCAGCAGCCCCCTCACGCAGTATTTT
TRBV27	TRBJ2-7	few	-	13	CASSVGGNSEQYF	TGTGCCAGCAGTGTAGGAGGGAACAGCGAGCAGTACTTC
TRBV4-1	TRBJ1-2	-	-	13	CASSETDNYGYTF	TGCGCCAGCAGTGAGACAGACAACTATGGCTACACCTTC
TRBV12-3/TRBV12-4	TRBJ2-3	-	-	11	CASSSTPTQYF	TGTGCCAGCAGCTCTACCCCTACGCAGTATTTT
TRBV20-1	TRBJ2-1	-	-	12	CSATDMSNEQFF	TGCAGTGCTACCGACATGTCGAATGAGCAGTTCTTC
TRBV29-1	TRBJ2-7	-	TRBD2	12	CGVGVGGYEQYF	TGCGGCGTTGGAGTGGGAGGGTACGAGCAGTACTTC
TRBV7-9	TRBJ2-1	few	-	17	CASSPTGGLSSYNEQFF	TGTGCCAGCAGCCCGACGGGGGGCCTGAGCTCCTACAATGAGCAGTTCTTC
TRBV15	TRBJ2-2	-	-	18	CATSRSRVGGGATGELFF	TGTGCCACCAGCAGATCGCGCGTAGGAGGGGGCGCAACCGGGGAGCTGTTTTTT
TRBV7-2	TRBJ2-5	many	-	13	CASSLVSTETQYF	TGTGCCAGCAGCTTAGTCTCCACAGAGACCCAGTACTTC